The table lists the clone carrying this T cell receptor beta chain with a few counts. Its antigen is undetermined. This CDR3 comprises 14 residues. CDR1 and CDR2 from the germline V gene are SEHNR and FQNEAQ (reference sequence). The V end lost 5 bases, the J end lost 1 base, and 11 bases lay between the germline ends. Sequencing used immunoSEQ multiplex PCR; TCRdb keeps in-frame clones, though not all of them. This table has around 130,000 clones, 84% appearing once. These data originate in a study of cytotoxic CD8 clonotypes in ibrutinib-treated CLL. Across the whole study: Around 10 relapsed/refractory, some 15 treatment-naive; 17 IGHV unmutated.

Notes on the study in general: The public clonotypes identified were infrequent and showed contraction or stability on treatment. While tracking circulating CD8+ T-cell counts, baseline clonality exceeded that of age-matched healthy donors. Rising at ibrutinib response, clonality subsequently fell back toward baseline at progression.

The chain links TRBV7-9 to TRBJ1-1; D perhaps matches TRBD1 (5 bases). The receptor comes from a human donor with chronic lymphocytic leukemia. This material consisted of PBMCs, taken after 24 months of ibrutinib treatment. The DNA of the CDR3 is TGTGCCAGCAGCCCCGGACAAACGAACACTGAAGCTTTCTTT. This encodes CASSPGQTNTEAFF.